The clone carrying this TCR beta chain was recorded many times. Its antigen is still unknown. This specimen comes from a study of glioma-infiltrating T cells. Study-wide findings and caveats: Tissue and blood shared very few CDR3 sequences. Tissue-blood divergence was below expectation in non-neoplastic patients, above in gliomas.

The iRepertoire nested amplicon-rescue multiplex PCR amplified TCR alpha and beta CDR3s from RNA. One-step reverse transcription and amplification started from approximately 100-400 ng of tissue mRNA or PBMC total RNA. In TCRdb, the multiplex PCR reads were re-called with MiXCR into one record per CDR3 protein. The sample holds 100,000 to 150,000 distinct CDR3 sequences, less than 30% seen once. Trimming took 7 bases from V and 4 from J, leaving 16 bases between them. Germline assignment: CDR1 DFQATT and CDR2 SNEGSKA (reference sequence). This CDR3 is 13 amino acids long. This TCR derives from a human donor with low-grade glioma or glioblastoma, undergoing nonglioma brain surgery, or in good health (not recorded which). The chain uses TRBV20-1 and TRBJ1-2, with D perhaps TRBD1 (6 bases). Specimen: glioma tissue, nonneoplastic brain tissue, or PBMCs (not recorded which). CDR3 coding DNA: TGCAGTGGACACCGGGACACCTCCTATGGCTACACCTTC. It encodes CSGHRDTSYGYTF.